A single sample is the source of the 19 T cell receptor beta chains below, sequenced in a study of blood T cell repertoires in COVID-19. Sequenced by immunoSEQ multiplex PCR; TCRdb stores in-frame clones only, minus some. The sample has 200,000 or so clones, roughly 79% seen once. Sequencing was carried out using peripheral blood. All receptors come from a woman older than 75 with COVID-19, enrolled during active disease.

This clone appeared a few times. The gene calls are TRBV19 and TRBJ1-1, with D possibly being TRBD1 (5 bases). Germline V gives CDR1 LNHDA, CDR2 SQIVND (reference sequence). The germline V and J ends were trimmed by 1 base and 4 bases, with 10 bases remaining between them. The CDR3 is made up of 14 amino acids. DNA for the CDR3: TGTGCCAGTAGTATAGGGACGGGGGGCACTGAAGCTTTCTTT. As protein: CASSIGTGGTEAFF.

The CDR3: CASSEGQGVGQFF. The CDR3 region has the DNA TGTGCCAGCAGTGAAGGACAGGGGGTCGGTCAGTTCTTC. This chain uses TRBV2 with TRBJ2-1, with 9 bases matching TRBD1. This CDR3 is built from 13 residues. Per germline, CDR1 SNHLY and CDR2 FYNNEI. Losses at the gene ends were 1 base for V and 13 bases for J; bases not matched to a gene: 5. Together with reference TRBV2 and TRBJ2-1, the CDR3 gives the full variable domain: EPEVTQTPSHQVTQMGQEVILRCVPISNHLYFYWYRQILGQKVEFLVSFYNNEISEKSEIFDDQFSVERPDGSNFTLKIRSTKLEDSAMYFCASSEGQGVGQFFGPGTRLTVL.

The chain uses TRBV3-1 (or the pseudogene TRBV3-2) and TRBJ2-1; TRBD2 aligns across 11 bases. J lost 4 bases, V lost 4 bases, and 6 bases had no gene match. CDR1 is LGHDT and CDR2 is YNNKEL in the germline V gene (reference sequence). The CDR3 length is 16 residues. The CDR3 spells CASSPSGTSGYNEQFF. The CDR3 DNA reads TGTGCCAGCAGCCCCTCCGGGACTAGCGGATACAATGAGCAGTTCTTC.

The rearrangement joins TRBV19 to TRBJ1-1, with D possibly matching TRBD1 (5 bases). Germline CDR1 reads LNHDA; CDR2 reads SQIVND (reference sequence). The ends were cut back, 8 bases at V and 6 bases at J, with 22 bases in the middle. This CDR3 contains 15 residues. The CDR3 DNA reads as TGTGCCAGTGGTGAATCTTGGGGAGGACACCCTGAAGCTTTCTTT. It codes for CASGESWGGHPEAFF.

This clone was observed a handful of times. J is TRBJ1-3 and V is TRBV29-1; D gene uncertain. Trimming shortened V by 5 bases and J by 0 bases, and 14 bases separated the two germline ends. Germline CDR1 reads SQVTM; CDR2 reads ANQGSEA. The CDR3 is made up of 15 amino acids. DNA of the CDR3: TGCAGCGTTCTACACCAGGCTATCTCTGGAAACACCATATATTTT. Translated: CSVLHQAISGNTIYF.

This chain joins TRBV9 and TRBJ1-6, with D perhaps matching TRBD1 (5 bases). V dropped 4 bases and J dropped 5 bases, with 13 bases sitting between them. This CDR3 spans 15 amino acids. CDR1 and CDR2 (germline): SGDLS, YYNGEE. The CDR3 nucleotides read TGTGCCAGCAGCCCACAGCCAGGGAATAATTCACCCCTCCACTTT. This encodes CASSPQPGNNSPLHF.

The chain joins TRBV7-2 to TRBJ2-1, with a weak D call TRBD2 (5 bases). This CDR3 is 15 amino acids long. Trimming left V 1 base short and J 4 bases short, with 11 bases between. Germline V gene data show CDR1 as SGHTA and CDR2 as FQGNSA. The CDR3 region has the DNA TGTGCCAGCAGCTTAGGTGGCGGGTCGTACAATGAGCAGTTCTTC. Its protein product is CASSLGGGSYNEQFF.

In this sample, this clone turned up a few times. The rearrangement uses TRBV27 and TRBJ1-2; 8 bases line up with TRBD1. Germline CDR1 reads MNHEY; CDR2 reads SMNVEV (reference sequence). The CDR3 is 15 amino acids. V trimming: 3 bases; J trimming: 8 bases; junction bases outside the gene matches: 11. CDR3 in DNA: TGTGCCAGCAGTTTTGTCTTTCAGGGGGCCGAGGGCTACACCTTC. Translating it yields CASSFVFQGAEGYTF.

This clone was observed many times. V gene TRBV27 combines with J gene TRBJ1-2; 7 bases line up with TRBD1. This CDR3 region has 14 residues. Trimming removed 3 bases from V and 2 bases from J; junction bases left unmatched: 3. The germline gives CDR1 MNHEY, CDR2 SMNVEV (reference sequence). CDR3 amino acids: CASSFGDSNYGYTF. CDR3 sequence (DNA): TGTGCCAGCAGTTTTGGGGACAGCAACTATGGCTACACCTTC.

The chain uses TRBV7-9 and TRBJ2-5; 10 bases fit TRBD2. The V and J ends lost 9 bases and 2 bases, in that order; junction bases with no gene match: 9. This CDR3 contains 15 residues. Germline values: CDR1 SEHNR, CDR2 FQNEAQ (reference sequence). The CDR3 loop is CASGQLAGRQETQYF. The CDR3, as DNA: TGTGCCAGTGGACAACTAGCGGGACGGCAAGAGACCCAGTACTTC.

The J gene is TRBJ1-6, the V gene TRBV15, with D tentatively TRBD1 (6 bases). The V end was cut by 5 bases, the J end by 9 bases, with 11 bases between. This CDR3 contains 13 residues. The germline CDR1 and CDR2 sequences are LNHNV and YYDKDF (reference sequence). The CDR3 protein is CATSGQGTSPLHF. The CDR3 DNA is TGTGCCACCAGCGGCCAGGGGACTTCACCCCTCCACTTT.

The chain recombines TRBV27 with TRBJ1-2; D gene unclear. The CDR3 length is 15 residues. In germline, CDR1 is MNHEY, CDR2 SMNVEV (reference sequence). Trimming took 5 bases from V and 7 from J, leaving 20 bases between them. The CDR3 sequence is CASSTLAGRESGYTF. CDR3 DNA: TGTGCCAGCAGTACCCTAGCGGGGAGGGAAAGTGGCTACACCTTC.

The chain combines TRBV11-3 with TRBJ2-7; the match to TRBD1 covers 7 bases. The CDR3 loop spans 15 amino acids. From germline, CDR1 is SGHNT and CDR2 YENEEA. V trimming: 5 bases; J trimming: 2 bases; junction bases outside the gene matches: 9. This chain's CDR3 is CASSGFGTEPYEQYF. The CDR3 nucleotides are TGTGCCAGCAGCGGATTTGGGACAGAGCCCTACGAGCAGTACTTC.

This clone was recorded a few times. The chain has TRBV18 and TRBJ1-2, with TRBD1 matching 9 bases. V lost 5 bases and J lost 6; bases outside the gene matches: 4. The germline CDR1 and CDR2 sequences are KGHSH and LQKENI. This CDR3 has 13 amino acids. The CDR3 nucleotides are TGTGCCAGCTCAAGGGACAGGGAGGATGGCTACACCTTC. It yields the protein CASSRDREDGYTF.

The J gene is TRBJ2-1, the V gene TRBV18; possibly TRBD2 for D (5 bases). V was shortened by 8 bases and J by 4 bases, with 18 bases between the two germline ends. This CDR3 spans 15 amino acids. Germline V gene lookup returns CDR1 KGHSH and CDR2 LQKENI. In nucleotides, the CDR3 is TGTGCCAGCCGAAAGACGGGATCCTCGTACAATGAGCAGTTCTTC. It translates to CASRKTGSSYNEQFF.

J is TRBJ1-2 and V is TRBV11-3; D might be TRBD1 (6 bases). The CDR3 is made up of 13 amino acids. Trimming removed 4 bases from V and 4 bases from J, with 10 bases in between. Germline V gives CDR1 SGHNT, CDR2 YENEEA. Here the CDR3 reads CASSSGQFYGYTF. CDR3 nucleotide sequence: TGTGCCAGCAGCTCCGGACAGTTCTATGGCTACACCTTC.

The chain employs TRBV5-4 and TRBJ2-3, with 7 positions matching TRBD1. CDR1 SGHNT and CDR2 YYREEE come from the germline V gene (reference sequence). CDR3 length: 14 residues. V was clipped by 3 bases and J by 3 bases; unmatched bases: 4. CDR3 loop: CASSSKDRTDTQYF. In nucleotides, the CDR3 is TGTGCCAGCAGCTCCAAGGACAGGACAGATACGCAGTATTTT.

The CDR3 DNA sequence: TGTGCCAGCAGCCAAGATCTGGACAGGGGTCCTTCACCCCTCCACTTT. Translating it yields CASSQDLDRGPSPLHF. This chain uses TRBV3-1 (or the pseudogene TRBV3-2) with TRBJ1-6; 9 bases agree with TRBD1. Germline assignment: CDR1 LGHDT and CDR2 YNNKEL (reference sequence). After removal of 0 bases from V and 9 bases from J, the junction contained 6 bases not matched to a gene. The CDR3 runs 16 residues.

The rearrangement joins TRBV2 to TRBJ2-1; no firm D call. Per the germline V gene, CDR1 is SNHLY and CDR2 is FYNNEI. The CDR3 loop spans 12 amino acids. V was shortened by 3 bases and J by 4 bases, with 4 bases between the two germline ends. The CDR3 DNA reads as TGTGCCAGCAGTGACGGTTACAATGAGCAGTTCTTC. The encoded protein is CASSDGYNEQFF.